This T cell receptor (beta chain) was recovered during a study of PD-L1 blockade in urothelial cancer. Notes on the study in general: When pretreatment blood TCR clonality was below the median, it predicted better survival.

Note on this clone: Its antigen remains unidentified.

Method: immunoSEQ multiplex PCR; TCRdb's copy keeps in-frame clones and lacks some. This sample has about 52,000 clones, with 75% to 90% found just once. This receptor was taken from a man aged 40-49 years with urothelial cancer. The source material was PBMCs, sampled around atezolizumab (anti-PD-L1) treatment.

CDR3 protein: CASSKTGTSGDTGELFF. The DNA for the CDR3 is TGTGCCAGCAGTAAAACCGGGACTAGCGGGGACACCGGGGAGCTGTTTTTT. The chain links TRBV27 to TRBJ2-2, with 13 bases aligning to TRBD2. Germline V gene data show CDR1 as MNHEY and CDR2 as SMNVEV (reference sequence). The CDR3 runs 17 residues. Trimming removed 5 bases from V and 3 bases from J; junction bases left unmatched: 6.